This TCR beta chain was sequenced for a study of cytomegalovirus exposure and HLA in healthy donors (dated by TCRdb to about 2017). For the wider study: An earlier analysis of some 550 of the donors reported 250 to 300 Gb of sequence data and approximately 110 million unique TCR beta sequences from some 180 million T cells. Class I and class II HLA loci were covered by the typing at four-digit resolution. Because of strong linkage in the cohort, roughly five DR-DQ haplotypes were treated as single units for association and clustering. The study was designed to test whether signatures of past pathogen exposure could be identified by cataloging public T cell receptors. The study profiled the T cell repertoires of hundreds of subjects by immunosequencing and related them to cytomegalovirus serostatus. Roughly 300 gigabases of sequencing data and 80 million or so unique TCR sequences were included in an early release covering about 700 HLA-typed donors. The study combined high-throughput TCR immunosequencing, statistical association of individual TCRs with disease status, and machine learning to predict cytomegalovirus infection status. Of the roughly 410 genotyped donors, 81% were placed in the genetic ancestry cluster associated with self-reported Caucasian donors. The number of donors typed differed by locus, with about 629-630 for A, B, C, DRB1 and DQB1, roughly 520 for DQA1, about 610 for DPA1, and some 440 for DPB1. In addition to the first cohort of about 650 subjects, a separate validation cohort of 130 or so different subjects was used. In an earlier analysis of a few hundred of the donors, high-throughput TCR beta sequencing was used to judge whether each TCR beta V gene segment behaved as functional or pseudogenic. A later genetic analysis used genome-wide SNP genotypes for about three fifths of the 666 donors, treating that subset as a discovery cohort. A later analysis re-analyzed previously published TCR beta repertoires from 660 or so donors and added high-resolution HLA genotyping to study TCR occurrence patterns. Rather than using new phenotypic data, the later analysis identified candidate immune exposures from TCR beta sequences and from how often those sequences occurred across donors. Donor age, sex, ethnicity and CMV serostatus were collected together with the repertoire data. Among some 400 genotyped donors of the cohort, an average of approximately 240,000 unique TCR beta nucleotide sequences was sequenced per donor, of which approximately 19% were non-productive. Every discovery cohort repertoire had been produced on one sequencing platform. General study outcomes and caveats: CMV serostatus was the only immune exposure information available for the cohort. A cluster of highly shared sequence variants was judged likely to represent a technical artifact of the sequencing pipeline. In this cohort, only TCR beta chains were sequenced, and detectable features were limited by the absence of alpha or paired-chain data. A further reported finding was that TCR beta sequences accurately predicted the HLA-A and HLA-B alleles for most subjects in the first cohort. Cytomegalovirus status was reported to be diagnosed by the classifier with high specificity and sensitivity in both the original and validation cohorts. Assigning TCR associations to individual alleles was difficult when HLA alleles, especially DR and DQ, strongly co-occurred. Because some donors lacked HLA typing at each locus, the association tests relied only on the typed subset. In a later analysis, TCR association rates were found to vary across HLA loci, with the most associated TCRs seen for DRB1 alleles and the fewest for HLA-C alleles. The authors suggested that the approach could potentially be extended to other disease states and immunological phenotypes. In an earlier analysis of fewer than 700 of the donors, most TCR beta V segments appeared in productive rearrangements about 87% or about 30% of the time, broadly matching IMGT annotations. According to a later genetic analysis, donors in an Asian-associated ancestry cluster had fewer N-insertions in productive TCRs than the approximately 670-donor mean. According to a later analysis, parvovirus B19, influenza, CMV and Epstein-Barr virus appeared linked to several top co-occurrence clusters. In a later analysis, HLA-associated TCR beta chains showed more clonal expansion and lower generation probabilities than non-associated chains that were equally common. Correlated functional status among segregating V segments might reflect linkage disequilibrium, but an unknown experimental factor could not be ruled out. Presence/absence analyses assumed roughly uniform sequencing depth across donors, an assumption that may not hold. Three of the identified cytomegalovirus-associated TCR beta chains were confirmed in vitro to be specific for cytomegalovirus antigens. Specific HLA alleles were associated with 15,000 to 20,000 TCR beta sequences at a false discovery rate of 0.05 in a later analysis. Most TCR sequences were seen in very few donors, while some public TCRs were found in many individuals. Some 16 rarely observed V segments, including chromosome 9 orphons, were excluded from the earlier analysis of approximately 600 of the donors because counts were too low. An association between a missense DCLRE1C variant and V-gene and J-gene trimming of TCR beta chains was found in a later genetic analysis and replicated in an independent cohort. The study listed 164 TCR beta chains as associated with cytomegalovirus. In a later analysis, most CMV-associated TCR beta chains were found to appear HLA-restricted, with HLA associations seemingly driven largely by CMV exposure. Some IMGT-functional V segments, including TRBV6-2 and TRBV6-3, could not be distinguished by the 87-base-pair reads and were therefore excluded.

From the germline V gene (reference sequence), CDR1 is SEHNR and CDR2 is FQNEAQ. V is reduced by 5 bases and J by 13 bases, leaving a spacing of 15 bases between them. Measured from the cysteine to the phenylalanine, the CDR3 is 12 residues long. Just CDR3 DNA is preserved here, 36 bases in frame from base 1. A word on this clone: Its cognate antigen has yet to be identified. Nothing much larger sits one base from this clone, and base qualities are not available.

In total, 630 or so healthy bone marrow donors made up the cohort. At the time of sampling, every cohort member was nominally healthy, though immune exposures that went unrecorded were likely present. The donor was CMV seronegative and was included in the group of a few hundred seronegative cohort members. Every donor gave a peripheral blood sample, and the peripheral blood mononuclear cells from that sample were used for TCR beta sequencing. The Qiagen DNeasy Blood Extraction Kit was used to extract genomic DNA from the blood cell samples. Receptor libraries were prepared by the immunoSEQ multiplex PCR assay. The multiplex PCR relied on a mix of 60 forward primers for TCR Vbeta segments and 13 reverse primers for TCR Jbeta segments. The CDR3 region of rearranged TCR beta genes was amplified from genomic DNA with a multiplex PCR assay. Amplified TCR beta libraries were sequenced as 87-base-pair reads on the Illumina HiSeq System. The paper's data handling went like this. A later analysis counted about 82 million unique TCR beta chains across the 500 to 850 repertoires, and 9.5 million to 11 million of these chains were shared by at least two donors. To remove PCR and sequencing errors, raw reads were error-corrected and collapsed into unique sequences using a nearest-neighbor algorithm that merged closely related sequences. To assign V, D and J gene segments, CDR3 sequences were aligned to IMGT reference sequences. For a sequence to be retained, a match of at least six nucleotides was required to both a V gene segment and a J gene segment. Rearrangements were called productive when the CDR3 lacked stop codons and stayed in frame with V and J; all others were non-productive. CDR3 was defined according to IMGT convention as the region running from the second conserved V-encoded cysteine to the conserved J-encoded phenylalanine. In an earlier analysis of roughly 610 of the donors, sequences lacking an unambiguous match to a single V gene segment were excluded. In an earlier analysis of a few hundred of the donors, a V segment was called functional when productive rearrangements were above 56.7%, and segregating when the standard deviation between donors exceeded 5%. A statistical classification framework was built to diagnose cytomegalovirus status from the catalog of TCR beta chain sequences. A later analysis assigned V and J genes by comparing TCR nucleotide sequences with IMGT/GENE-DB human TR gene sequences. Using the TCRdist pipeline, a later analysis assigned CDR3 sequences along with most-parsimonious VDJ recombination scenarios. In a later analysis, every TCR beta chain was defined by the combination of its CDR3 amino acid sequence and its V-gene family, and reads without a unique V-gene family were dropped. In a later analysis, a few hundred highly shared, low-generation-probability nucleotide sequences were removed to address suspected cross-contamination and a sequencing artifact. A later analysis calculated a clonal expansion index for each public chain from normalized within-repertoire ranks of inferred template counts. In a later analysis, generation probabilities were computed with a VDJ recombination model fitted to out-of-frame rearrangements, and the resulting probabilities were checked against IGoR. In a later analysis, hypergeometric tests were used to score TCR-TCR, TCR-HLA and TCR-CMV co-occurrence, with a repertoire-size bias correction applied to TCR pairs. To estimate false discovery rates, a later analysis permuted the HLA or CMV assignments 20 times. In a later analysis, co-occurring TCRs were grouped using DBSCAN, with TCRdist sequence similarity added in when clustering inside HLA-allele-positive subsets. Co-occurrence clustering excluded repertoires with fewer than 30,000 or more than 120,000 public chains, plus five with anomalous nucleotide sharing. TCRdb retrieved this table from immuneACCESS and kept in-frame rearrangements only. Not all clones are present; in checked studies, unresolved V genes account for under half, and no reason is known for the remainder. V and J calls and clone size come straight from that table; D and trimming were deduced from the DNA. This sample gives a few hundred thousand clones in total; roughly 90% of them show up just once. About 2% of the sample comes from the top ten.

This clonotype originated in a woman between 18 and 29 years old in good health and CMV-seronegative. The chain joins TRBV7-9 to TRBJ1-5; the D region possibly corresponds to TRBD1 (5 bases align). The sequencing sample was made of PBMCs. The nucleotides read TGTGCCAGCAGCCTAGGGGAGGGTTTACAGCATTTT. Its coded protein is CASSLGEGLQHF.